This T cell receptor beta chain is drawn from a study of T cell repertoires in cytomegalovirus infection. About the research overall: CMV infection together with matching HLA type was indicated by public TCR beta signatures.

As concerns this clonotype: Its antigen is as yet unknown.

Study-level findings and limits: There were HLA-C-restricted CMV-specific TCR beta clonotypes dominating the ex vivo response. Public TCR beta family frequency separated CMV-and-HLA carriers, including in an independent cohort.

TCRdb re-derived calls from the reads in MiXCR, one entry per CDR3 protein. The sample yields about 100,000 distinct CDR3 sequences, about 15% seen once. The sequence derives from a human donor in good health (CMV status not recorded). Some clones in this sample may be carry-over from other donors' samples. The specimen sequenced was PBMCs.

The CDR3 sequence: CASSWQGPGQPQHF. DNA of the CDR3: TGTGCCAGCAGTTGGCAGGGGCCTGGGCAGCCCCAGCATTTT. V gene TRBV12-3 or TRBV12-4 combines with J gene TRBJ1-5; D may be TRBD1 (6 bases). This CDR3 is built from 14 residues. V shed 4 bases and J shed 7 bases, with 14 bases lying between them.